This record concerns one T cell receptor beta chain sequence. Profiling relied on immunoSEQ multiplex PCR, and the TCRdb table lists in-frame clones only, not all of them. The table records 84,000 or so clones, approximately 88% of them present only once. This entry comes from a study of T cell responses to AZD1222 COVID-19 vaccine. This CDR3 contains 12 residues. V lost 8 bases and J lost 0, with 5 bases in between. Germline assignment: CDR1 LNHDA and CDR2 SQIVND (reference sequence). The chain recombines TRBV19 with TRBJ1-5; D unclear. Specimen: peripheral blood, collected on day 0 of MenACWY control vaccination. This TCR was recovered from an adult in good health. CDR3 sequence reads: CASAFSNQPQHF. In nucleotides, the CDR3 is TGTGCCAGTGCATTTAGCAATCAGCCCCAGCATTTT.